The clone carrying this TCR beta chain showed up just a few times. The data derive from a study of blood T cells in healthy people across ages. The V and J ends lost 5 bases and 2 bases, in that order; junction bases with no gene match: 9. This CDR3 contains 17 residues. Germline loops: CDR1 LGHNT, CDR2 FRNRAP. Sample-barcoded 5' priming and a J-beta primer mix drove a second PCR of about 6 to 12 cycles. Each single sample gave us at least 2.5 million CDR3-containing paired-end reads. In TCRdb, the 5' RACE reads were re-called with MiXCR into one record per CDR3 protein. The table has some 690,000 distinct CDR3 sequences, about 20% seen once.

The TCR comes from a man between 65 and 80 years old in good health. Sequencing was performed on blood. The chain recombines TRBV12-5 with TRBJ2-5; 12 nucleotides line up with TRBD2. The CDR3 is CASGAGLAGEDQETQYF. The DNA of the CDR3 is TGTGCTAGTGGTGCGGGACTAGCGGGCGAGGATCAAGAGACCCAGTACTTC.